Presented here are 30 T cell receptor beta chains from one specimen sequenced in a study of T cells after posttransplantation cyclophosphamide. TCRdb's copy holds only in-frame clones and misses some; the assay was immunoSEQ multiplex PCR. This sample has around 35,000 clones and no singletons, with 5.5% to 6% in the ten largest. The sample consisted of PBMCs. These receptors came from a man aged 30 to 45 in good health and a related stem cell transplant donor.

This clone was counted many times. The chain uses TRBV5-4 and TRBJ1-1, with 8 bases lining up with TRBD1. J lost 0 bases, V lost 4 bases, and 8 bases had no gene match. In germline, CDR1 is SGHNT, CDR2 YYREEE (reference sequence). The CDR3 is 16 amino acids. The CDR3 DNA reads TGTGCCAGCAGCCCTACGGACAGGGTAATGAACACTGAAGCTTTCTTT. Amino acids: CASSPTDRVMNTEAFF.

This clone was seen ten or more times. CDR3 amino acids: CASRRDRGPNEQFF. The CDR3 region has the DNA TGTGCCAGTCGCCGGGACAGGGGGCCGAATGAGCAGTTCTTC. This chain links TRBV4-2 with TRBJ2-1; 12 bases are a match to TRBD1. The CDR3 consists of 14 residues. Germline CDR1 reads LGHNA; CDR2 reads YNFKEQ. V shed 9 bases, J shed 7 bases, and the junction held 7 bases outside the gene matches.

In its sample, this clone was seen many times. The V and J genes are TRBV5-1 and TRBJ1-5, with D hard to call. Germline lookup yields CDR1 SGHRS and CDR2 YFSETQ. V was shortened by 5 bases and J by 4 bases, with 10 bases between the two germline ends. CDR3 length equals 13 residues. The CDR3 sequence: CASRLAENQPQHF. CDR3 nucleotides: TGCGCCAGCAGACTGGCGGAAAATCAGCCCCAGCATTTT.

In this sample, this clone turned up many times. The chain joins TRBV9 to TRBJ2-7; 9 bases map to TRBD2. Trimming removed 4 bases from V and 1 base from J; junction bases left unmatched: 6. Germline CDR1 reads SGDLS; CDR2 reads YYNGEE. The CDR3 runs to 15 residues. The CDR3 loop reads CASSPRLAGSYEQYF. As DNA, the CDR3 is TGTGCCAGCAGCCCCCGGCTAGCGGGGTCCTACGAGCAGTACTTC.

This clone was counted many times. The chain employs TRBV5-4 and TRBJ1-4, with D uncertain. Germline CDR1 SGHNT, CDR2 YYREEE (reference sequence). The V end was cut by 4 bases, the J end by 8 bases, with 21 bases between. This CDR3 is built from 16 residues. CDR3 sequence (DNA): TGTGCCAGCAGCCCCGGACCGGGAACGGGGAGCGAAAAACTGTTTTTT. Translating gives CASSPGPGTGSEKLFF.

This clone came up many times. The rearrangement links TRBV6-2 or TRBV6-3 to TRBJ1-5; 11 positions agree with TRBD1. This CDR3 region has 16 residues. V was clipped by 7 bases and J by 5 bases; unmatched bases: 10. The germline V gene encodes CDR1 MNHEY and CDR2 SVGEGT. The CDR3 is CASTSGDRGIDQPQHF. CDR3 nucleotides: TGTGCCAGCACCTCGGGGGACAGGGGGATCGATCAGCCCCAGCATTTT.

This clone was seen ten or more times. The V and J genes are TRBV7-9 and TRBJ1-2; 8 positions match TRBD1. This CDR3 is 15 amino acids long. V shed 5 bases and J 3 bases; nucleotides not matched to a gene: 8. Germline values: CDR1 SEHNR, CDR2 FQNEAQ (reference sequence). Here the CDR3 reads CASSPGDRTYYGYTF. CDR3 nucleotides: TGTGCCAGCAGCCCCGGGGACAGGACGTACTATGGCTACACCTTC.

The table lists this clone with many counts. The CDR3 spells CASKRPGTSTYGYTF. CDR3 nucleotide sequence: TGTGCCAGCAAAAGGCCCGGGACATCGACATATGGCTACACCTTC. This chain uses TRBV6-2 or TRBV6-3 with TRBJ1-2; D perhaps matches TRBD1 (6 bases). This CDR3 has 15 residues. The V gene lost 7 bases and the J gene lost 5 bases, with 20 bases spanning the gap. In germline, CDR1 is MNHEY, CDR2 SVGEGT.

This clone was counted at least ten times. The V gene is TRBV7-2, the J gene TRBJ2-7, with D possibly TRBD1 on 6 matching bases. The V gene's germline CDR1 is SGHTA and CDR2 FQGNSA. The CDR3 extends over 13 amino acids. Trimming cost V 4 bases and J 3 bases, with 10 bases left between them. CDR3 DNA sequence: TGTGCCAGCAGCTCCCGAGGGGGCTACGAGCAGTACTTC. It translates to CASSSRGGYEQYF. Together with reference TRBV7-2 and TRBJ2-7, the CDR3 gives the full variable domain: GAGVSQSPSNKVTEKGKDVELRCDPISGHTALYWYRQSLGQGLEFLIYFQGNSAPDKSGLPSDRFSAERTGGSVSTLTIQRTQQEDSAVYLCASSSRGGYEQYFGPGTRLTVT.

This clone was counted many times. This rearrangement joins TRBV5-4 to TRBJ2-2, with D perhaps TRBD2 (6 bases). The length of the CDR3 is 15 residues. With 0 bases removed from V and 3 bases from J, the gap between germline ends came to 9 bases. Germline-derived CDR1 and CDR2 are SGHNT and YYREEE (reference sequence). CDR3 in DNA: TGTGCCAGCAGCTTGGCGGGGGTAGACACCGGGGAGCTGTTTTTT. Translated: CASSLAGVDTGELFF.

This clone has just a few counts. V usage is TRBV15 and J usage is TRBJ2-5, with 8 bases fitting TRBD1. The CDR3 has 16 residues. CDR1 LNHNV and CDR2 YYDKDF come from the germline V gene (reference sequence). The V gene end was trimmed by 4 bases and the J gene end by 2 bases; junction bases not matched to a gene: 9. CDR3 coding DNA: TGTGCCACCAGCACAAATAACAGGGGGTTACAAGAGACCCAGTACTTC. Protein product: CATSTNNRGLQETQYF.

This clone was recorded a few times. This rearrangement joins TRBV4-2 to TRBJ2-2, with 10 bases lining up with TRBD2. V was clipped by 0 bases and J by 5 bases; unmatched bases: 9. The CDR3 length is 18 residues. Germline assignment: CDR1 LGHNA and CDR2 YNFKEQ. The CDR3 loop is CASSQDPSGGARTGELFF. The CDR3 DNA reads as TGTGCCAGCAGCCAAGATCCGAGCGGGGGGGCCAGAACCGGGGAGCTGTTTTTT.

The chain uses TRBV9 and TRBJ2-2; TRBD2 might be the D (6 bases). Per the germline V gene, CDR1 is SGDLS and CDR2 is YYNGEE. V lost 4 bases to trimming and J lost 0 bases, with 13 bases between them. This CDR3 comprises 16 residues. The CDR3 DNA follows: TGTGCCAGCAGCACCCGGGACTCCCCGAACACCGGGGAGCTGTTTTTT. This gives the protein CASSTRDSPNTGELFF.

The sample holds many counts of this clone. The CDR3 DNA follows: TGCGCCAGCAGCCAAGATACCGGCAATGAGCAGTTCTTC. As protein: CASSQDTGNEQFF. This chain links TRBV4-3 with TRBJ2-1; D ambiguous. CDR1 LGHNA and CDR2 YSLEER come from the germline V gene. Between the trimmed V and J ends, which lost 0 bases and 6 bases, there was a span of 6 bases. The CDR3 is 13 residues long.

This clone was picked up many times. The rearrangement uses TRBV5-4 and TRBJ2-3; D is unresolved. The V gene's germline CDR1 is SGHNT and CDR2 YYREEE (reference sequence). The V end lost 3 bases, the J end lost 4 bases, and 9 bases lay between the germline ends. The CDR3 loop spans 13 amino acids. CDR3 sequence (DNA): TGTGCCAGCAGCTCGCACATTCCAGATACGCAGTATTTT. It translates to CASSSHIPDTQYF.

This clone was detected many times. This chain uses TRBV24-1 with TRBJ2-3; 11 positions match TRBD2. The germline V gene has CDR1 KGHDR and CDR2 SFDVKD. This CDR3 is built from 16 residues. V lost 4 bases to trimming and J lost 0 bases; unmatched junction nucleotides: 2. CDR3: CATSEPSGGSTDTQYF. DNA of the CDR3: TGTGCCACCAGTGAGCCTAGCGGGGGGAGCACAGATACGCAGTATTTT.

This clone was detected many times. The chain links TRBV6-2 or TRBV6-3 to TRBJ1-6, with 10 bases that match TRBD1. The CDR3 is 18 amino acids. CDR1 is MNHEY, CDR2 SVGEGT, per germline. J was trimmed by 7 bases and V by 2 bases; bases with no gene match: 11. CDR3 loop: CASSYNSGQGVGNSPLHF. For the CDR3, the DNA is TGTGCCAGCAGTTACAATTCAGGACAGGGGGTAGGAAATTCACCCCTCCACTTT.

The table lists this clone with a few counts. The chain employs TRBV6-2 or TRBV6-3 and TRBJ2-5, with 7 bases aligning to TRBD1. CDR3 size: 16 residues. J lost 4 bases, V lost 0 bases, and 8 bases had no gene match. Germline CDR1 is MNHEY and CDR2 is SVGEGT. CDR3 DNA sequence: TGTGCCAGCAGTTACTCAGAGGGGGCGAGGGGAGAGACCCAGTACTTC. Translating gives CASSYSEGARGETQYF.

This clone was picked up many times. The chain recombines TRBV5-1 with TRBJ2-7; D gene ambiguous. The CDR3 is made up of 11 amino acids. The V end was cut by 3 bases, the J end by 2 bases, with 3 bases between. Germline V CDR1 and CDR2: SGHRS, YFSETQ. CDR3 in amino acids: CASSSPYEQYF. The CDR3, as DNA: TGCGCCAGCAGCTCTCCCTACGAGCAGTACTTC.

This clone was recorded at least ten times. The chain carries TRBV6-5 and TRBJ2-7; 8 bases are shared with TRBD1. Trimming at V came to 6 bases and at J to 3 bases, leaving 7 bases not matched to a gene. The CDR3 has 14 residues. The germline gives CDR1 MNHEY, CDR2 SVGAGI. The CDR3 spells CASSPTGARYEQYF. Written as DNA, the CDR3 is TGTGCCAGCAGCCCGACAGGGGCTCGCTACGAGCAGTACTTC.

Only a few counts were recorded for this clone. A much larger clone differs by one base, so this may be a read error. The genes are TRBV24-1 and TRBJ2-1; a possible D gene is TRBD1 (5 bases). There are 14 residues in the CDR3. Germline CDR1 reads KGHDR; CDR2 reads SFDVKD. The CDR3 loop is CATRDLQGLNEQFF. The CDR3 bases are TGTGCCACCAGGGATTTGCAGGGATTAAATGAGCAGTTCTTC.

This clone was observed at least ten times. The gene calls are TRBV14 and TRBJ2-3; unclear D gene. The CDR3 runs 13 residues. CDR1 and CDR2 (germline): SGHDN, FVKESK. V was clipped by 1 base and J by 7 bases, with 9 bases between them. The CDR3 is CASSQAGSNTQYF. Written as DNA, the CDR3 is TGTGCCAGCAGCCAAGCAGGAAGTAATACGCAGTATTTT.

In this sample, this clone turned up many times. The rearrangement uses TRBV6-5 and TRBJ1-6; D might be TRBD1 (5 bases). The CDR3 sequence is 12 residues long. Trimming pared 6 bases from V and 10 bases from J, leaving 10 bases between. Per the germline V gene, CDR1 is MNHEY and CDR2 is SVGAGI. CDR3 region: CASSRVGSPLHF. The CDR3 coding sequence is TGTGCCAGCAGCAGGGTTGGATCACCCCTCCACTTT.

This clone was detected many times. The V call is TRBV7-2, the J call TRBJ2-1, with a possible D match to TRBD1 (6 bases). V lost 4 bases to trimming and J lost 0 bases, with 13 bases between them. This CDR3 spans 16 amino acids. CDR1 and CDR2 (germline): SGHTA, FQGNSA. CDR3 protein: CASSSGHLSSYNEQFF. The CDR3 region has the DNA TGTGCCAGCAGCTCGGGACATCTGAGCTCCTACAATGAGCAGTTCTTC.

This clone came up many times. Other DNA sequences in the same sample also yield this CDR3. CDR3 sequence (DNA): TGTGCCAGCAGTTTTGTGGCTGGCACAGATACGCAGTATTTT. It yields the protein CASSFVAGTDTQYF. The chain carries TRBV28 and TRBJ2-3; D call uncertain. With 3 bases removed from V and 1 base from J, the gap between germline ends came to 8 bases. Per germline, CDR1 MDHEN and CDR2 SYDVKM. The CDR3 spans 14 residues.

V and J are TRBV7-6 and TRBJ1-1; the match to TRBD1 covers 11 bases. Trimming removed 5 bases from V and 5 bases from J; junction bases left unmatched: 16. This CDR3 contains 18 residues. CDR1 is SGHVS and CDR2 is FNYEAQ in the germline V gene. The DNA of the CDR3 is TGTGCCAGCAGCCCCATTCCGGGACAGGGGGATCATGGGACTGAAGCTTTCTTT. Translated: CASSPIPGQGDHGTEAFF.

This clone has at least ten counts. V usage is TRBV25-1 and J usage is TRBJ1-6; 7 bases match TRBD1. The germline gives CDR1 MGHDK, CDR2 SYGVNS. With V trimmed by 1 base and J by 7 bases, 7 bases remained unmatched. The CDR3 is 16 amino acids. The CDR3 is CASSESLVRGNSPLHF. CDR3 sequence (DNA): TGTGCCAGCAGTGAATCGTTGGTCAGGGGGAATTCACCCCTCCACTTT.

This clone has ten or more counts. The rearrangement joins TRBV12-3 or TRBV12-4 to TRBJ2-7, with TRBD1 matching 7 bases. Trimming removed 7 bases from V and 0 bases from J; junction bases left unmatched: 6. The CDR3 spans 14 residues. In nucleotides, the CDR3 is TGTGCCAGCACCCTGACAGGGACCTCCTACGAGCAGTACTTC. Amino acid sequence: CASTLTGTSYEQYF.

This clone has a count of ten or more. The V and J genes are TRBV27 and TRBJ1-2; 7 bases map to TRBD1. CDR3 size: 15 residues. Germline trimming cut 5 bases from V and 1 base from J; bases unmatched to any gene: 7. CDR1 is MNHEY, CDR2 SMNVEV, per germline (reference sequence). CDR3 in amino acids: CASSPGTDRNYGYTF. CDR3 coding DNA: TGTGCCAGCAGTCCAGGGACAGACCGTAACTATGGCTACACCTTC.

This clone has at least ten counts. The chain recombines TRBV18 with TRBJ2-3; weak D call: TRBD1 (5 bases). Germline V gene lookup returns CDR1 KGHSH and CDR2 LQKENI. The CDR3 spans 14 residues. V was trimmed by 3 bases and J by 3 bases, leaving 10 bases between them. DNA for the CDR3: TGTGCCAGCTCACCCGACAGTCGGACAGATACGCAGTATTTT. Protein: CASSPDSRTDTQYF.